This TCR beta chain was sequenced for a study of cytomegalovirus exposure and HLA in healthy donors. Study as a whole: The approximately 120 validation repertoires, a later analysis reported, used the same platform as the approximately 700 first-cohort repertoires.

Data came from immunoSEQ multiplex PCR; TCRdb stores just in-frame clones and leaves some out. The sample carries under 250,000 clones, more than 75% recorded once. Remarks on this clone: Its antigen remains unidentified. In the same sample, other DNA sequences code for this CDR3.

Overall study results and limits: Through in vitro validation, a few CMV-associated chains were shown to be specific for CMV antigens. According to a later analysis, TCR clusters from the first cohort tended to co-occur in the roughly 120 validation repertoires. Overall, 164 TCR beta chains were annotated as cytomegalovirus-associated.

V lost 0 bases and J lost 5, with 7 bases in between. The V gene's germline CDR1 is SGHRS and CDR2 YFSETQ. The CDR3 length is 13 residues. The TCR comes from a man younger than 35 in good health and CMV-seronegative. The sample was PBMCs. The chain links TRBV5-1 to TRBJ2-3; possible D gene TRBD2, 6 bases. DNA of the CDR3: TGCGCCAGCAGCTTGGCCGGGGGAGATACGCAGTATTTT. Translating it yields CASSLAGGDTQYF.